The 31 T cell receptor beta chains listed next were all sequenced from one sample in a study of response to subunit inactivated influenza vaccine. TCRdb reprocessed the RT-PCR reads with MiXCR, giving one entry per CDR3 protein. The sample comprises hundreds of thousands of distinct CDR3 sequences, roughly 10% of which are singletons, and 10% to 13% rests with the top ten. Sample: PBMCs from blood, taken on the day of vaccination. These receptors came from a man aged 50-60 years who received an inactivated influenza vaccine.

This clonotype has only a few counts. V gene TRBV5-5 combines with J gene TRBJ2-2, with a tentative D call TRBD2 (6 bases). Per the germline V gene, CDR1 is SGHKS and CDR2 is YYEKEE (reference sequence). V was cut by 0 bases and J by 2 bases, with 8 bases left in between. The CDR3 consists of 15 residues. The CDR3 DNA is TGTGCCAGCAGCTTGGGCGGGGAAAACACCGGGGAGCTGTTTTTT. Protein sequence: CASSLGGENTGELFF.

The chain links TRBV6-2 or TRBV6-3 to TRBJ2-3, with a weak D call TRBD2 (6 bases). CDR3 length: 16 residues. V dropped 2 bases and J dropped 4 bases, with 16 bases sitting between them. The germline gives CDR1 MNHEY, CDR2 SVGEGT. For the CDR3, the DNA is TGTGCCAGCAGTTACGGGTATGCGGGAACCCCAGATACGCAGTATTTT. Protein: CASSYGYAGTPDTQYF.

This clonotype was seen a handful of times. The CDR3 DNA reads as TGCGCCAGCAGCCAGGACAGCAGCTCCTATAATTCACCCCTCCACTTT. This gives the protein CASSQDSSSYNSPLHF. The genes are TRBV4-3 and TRBJ1-6; D perhaps matches TRBD1 (6 bases). The CDR3 extends over 16 amino acids. Trimming stripped 3 bases from V and 0 bases from J, with 9 bases between. Germline CDR1 is LGHNA and CDR2 is YSLEER.

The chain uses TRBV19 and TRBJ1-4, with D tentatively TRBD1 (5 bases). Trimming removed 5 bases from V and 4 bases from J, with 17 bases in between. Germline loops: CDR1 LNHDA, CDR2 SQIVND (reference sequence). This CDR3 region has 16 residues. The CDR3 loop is CASSPYHGAYNEKLFF. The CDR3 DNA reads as TGTGCCAGTAGTCCCTATCACGGGGCATATAATGAAAAACTGTTTTTT.

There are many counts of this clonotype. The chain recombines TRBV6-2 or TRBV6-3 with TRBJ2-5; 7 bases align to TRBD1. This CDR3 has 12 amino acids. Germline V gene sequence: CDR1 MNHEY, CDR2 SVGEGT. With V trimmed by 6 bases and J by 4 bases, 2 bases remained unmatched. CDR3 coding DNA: TGTGCCAGCAGCGACAGGGTAGAGACCCAGTACTTC. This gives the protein CASSDRVETQYF.

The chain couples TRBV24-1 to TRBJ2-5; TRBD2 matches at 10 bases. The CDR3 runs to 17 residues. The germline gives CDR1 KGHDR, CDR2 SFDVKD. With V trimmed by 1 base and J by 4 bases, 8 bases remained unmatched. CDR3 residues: CATSDLVGLAGAETQYF. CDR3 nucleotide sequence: TGTGCCACCAGTGATTTAGTGGGGCTAGCGGGAGCAGAGACCCAGTACTTC.

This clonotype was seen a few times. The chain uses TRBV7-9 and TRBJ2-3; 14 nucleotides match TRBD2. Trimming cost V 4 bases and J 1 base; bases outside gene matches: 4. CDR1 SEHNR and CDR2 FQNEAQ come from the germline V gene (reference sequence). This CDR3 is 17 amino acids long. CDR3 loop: CASSWTGLAGGTDTQYF. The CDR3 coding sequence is TGTGCCAGCAGCTGGACGGGACTAGCGGGGGGCACAGATACGCAGTATTTT.

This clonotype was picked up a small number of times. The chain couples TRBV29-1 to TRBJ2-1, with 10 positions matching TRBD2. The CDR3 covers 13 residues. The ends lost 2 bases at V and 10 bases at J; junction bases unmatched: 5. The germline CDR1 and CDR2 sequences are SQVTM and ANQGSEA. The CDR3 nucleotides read TGCAGCGTTGAATCACTAGCGGGGTACGAGCAGTTCTTC. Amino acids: CSVESLAGYEQFF.

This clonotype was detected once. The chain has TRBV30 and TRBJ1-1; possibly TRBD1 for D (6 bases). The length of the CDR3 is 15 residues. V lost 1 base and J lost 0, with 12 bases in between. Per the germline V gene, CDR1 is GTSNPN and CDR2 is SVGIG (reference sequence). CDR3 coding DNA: TGTGCCTGGAGTGCGCGGACAGTAATGAACACTGAAGCTTTCTTT. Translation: CAWSARTVMNTEAFF.

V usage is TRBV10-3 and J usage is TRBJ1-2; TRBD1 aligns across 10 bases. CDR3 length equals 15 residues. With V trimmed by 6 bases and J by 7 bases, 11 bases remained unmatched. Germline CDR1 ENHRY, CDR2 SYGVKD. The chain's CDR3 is CAIREPGQGFAGYTF. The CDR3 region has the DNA TGTGCCATCAGGGAACCGGGACAGGGGTTTGCTGGCTACACCTTC.

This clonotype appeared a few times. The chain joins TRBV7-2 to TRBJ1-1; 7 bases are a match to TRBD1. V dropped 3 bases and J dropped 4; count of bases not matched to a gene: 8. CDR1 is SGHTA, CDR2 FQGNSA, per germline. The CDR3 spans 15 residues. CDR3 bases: TGTGCCAGCAGCTTGACGACAGGGACGGCCACTGAAGCTTTCTTT. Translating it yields CASSLTTGTATEAFF. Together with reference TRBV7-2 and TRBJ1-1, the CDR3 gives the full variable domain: GAGVSQSPSNKVTEKGKDVELRCDPISGHTALYWYRQSLGQGLEFLIYFQGNSAPDKSGLPSDRFSAERTGGSVSTLTIQRTQQEDSAVYLCASSLTTGTATEAFFGQGTRLTVV.

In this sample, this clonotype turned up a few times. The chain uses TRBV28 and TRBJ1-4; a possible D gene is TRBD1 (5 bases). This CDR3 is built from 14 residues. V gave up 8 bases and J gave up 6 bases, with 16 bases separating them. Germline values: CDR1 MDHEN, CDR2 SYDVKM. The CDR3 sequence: CASANGGIDEKLFF. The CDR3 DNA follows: TGTGCCAGCGCTAACGGGGGTATCGATGAAAAACTGTTTTTT.

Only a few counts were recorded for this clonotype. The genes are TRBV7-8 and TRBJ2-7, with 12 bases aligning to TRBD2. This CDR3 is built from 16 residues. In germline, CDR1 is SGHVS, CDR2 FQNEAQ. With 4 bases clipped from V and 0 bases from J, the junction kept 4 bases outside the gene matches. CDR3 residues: CASSSSGRDLSYEQYF. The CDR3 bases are TGTGCCAGCAGCTCTAGCGGGAGGGACCTCTCCTACGAGCAGTACTTC.

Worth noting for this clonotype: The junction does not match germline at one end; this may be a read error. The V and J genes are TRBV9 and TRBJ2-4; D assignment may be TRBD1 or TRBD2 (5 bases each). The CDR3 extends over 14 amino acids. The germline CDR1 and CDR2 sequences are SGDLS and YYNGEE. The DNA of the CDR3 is TGTGCCATCAGCGTAGGAGGAAAAGGGGACATTCAGTACTTC. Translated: CAISVGGKGDIQYF.

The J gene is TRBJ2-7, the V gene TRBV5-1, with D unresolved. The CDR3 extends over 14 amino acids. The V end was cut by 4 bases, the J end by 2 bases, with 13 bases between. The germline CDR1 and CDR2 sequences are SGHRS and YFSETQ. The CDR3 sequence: CASSPRGSTYEQYF. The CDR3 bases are TGCGCCAGCAGCCCGAGAGGCAGTACCTACGAGCAGTACTTC.

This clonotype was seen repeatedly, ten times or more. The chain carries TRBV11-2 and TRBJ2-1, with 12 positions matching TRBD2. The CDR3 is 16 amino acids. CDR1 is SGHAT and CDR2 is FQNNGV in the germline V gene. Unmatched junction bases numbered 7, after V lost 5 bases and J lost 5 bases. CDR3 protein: CASSQKLAGGHNEQFF. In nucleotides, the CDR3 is TGTGCCAGCAGCCAGAAACTAGCGGGGGGTCACAATGAGCAGTTCTTC.

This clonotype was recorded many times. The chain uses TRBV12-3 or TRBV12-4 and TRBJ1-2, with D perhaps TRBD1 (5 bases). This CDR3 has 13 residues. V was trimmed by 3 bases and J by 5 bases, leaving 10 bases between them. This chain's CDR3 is CASSLGLGYGYTF. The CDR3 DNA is TGTGCCAGCAGTTTGGGGCTAGGGTATGGCTACACCTTC.

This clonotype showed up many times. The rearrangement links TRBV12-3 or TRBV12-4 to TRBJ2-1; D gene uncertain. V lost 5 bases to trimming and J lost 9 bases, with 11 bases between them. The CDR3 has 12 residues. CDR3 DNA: TGTGCCAGCAGTCCCTACGTGCCTGAGCAGTTCTTC. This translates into CASSPYVPEQFF.

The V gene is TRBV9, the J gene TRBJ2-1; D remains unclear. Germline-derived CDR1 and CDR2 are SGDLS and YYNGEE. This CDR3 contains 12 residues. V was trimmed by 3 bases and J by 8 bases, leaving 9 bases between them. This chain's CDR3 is CASSDPSYEQFF. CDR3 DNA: TGTGCCAGCAGCGACCCCAGCTATGAGCAGTTCTTC.

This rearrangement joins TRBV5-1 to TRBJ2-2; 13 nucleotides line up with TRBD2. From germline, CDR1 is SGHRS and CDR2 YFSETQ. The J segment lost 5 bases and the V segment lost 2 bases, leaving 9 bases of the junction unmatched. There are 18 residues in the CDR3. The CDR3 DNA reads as TGCGCCAGCAGCTTACACGGACTAGCGGGAGTTGGGACCGGGGAGCTGTTTTTT. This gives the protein CASSLHGLAGVGTGELFF.

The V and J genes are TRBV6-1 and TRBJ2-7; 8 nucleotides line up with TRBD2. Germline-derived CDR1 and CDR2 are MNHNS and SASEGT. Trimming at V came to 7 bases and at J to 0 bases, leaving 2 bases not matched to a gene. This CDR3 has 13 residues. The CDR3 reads CASKSGSSYEQYF. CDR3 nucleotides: TGTGCCAGCAAAAGCGGGAGCTCCTACGAGCAGTACTTC.

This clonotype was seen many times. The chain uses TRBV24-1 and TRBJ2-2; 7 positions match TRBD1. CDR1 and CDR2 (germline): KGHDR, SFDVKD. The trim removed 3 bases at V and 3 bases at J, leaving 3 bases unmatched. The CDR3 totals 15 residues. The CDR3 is CATSDVQGYTGELFF. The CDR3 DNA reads TGTGCCACCAGTGATGTACAGGGGTACACCGGGGAGCTGTTTTTT.

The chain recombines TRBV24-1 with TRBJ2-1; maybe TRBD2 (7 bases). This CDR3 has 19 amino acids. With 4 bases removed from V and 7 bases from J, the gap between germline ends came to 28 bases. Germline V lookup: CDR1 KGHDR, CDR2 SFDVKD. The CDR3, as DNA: TGTGCCACCAGTGACTTGGAGTCATGGGGGGGCGGACAGAAGAATGAGCAGTTCTTC. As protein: CATSDLESWGGGQKNEQFF.

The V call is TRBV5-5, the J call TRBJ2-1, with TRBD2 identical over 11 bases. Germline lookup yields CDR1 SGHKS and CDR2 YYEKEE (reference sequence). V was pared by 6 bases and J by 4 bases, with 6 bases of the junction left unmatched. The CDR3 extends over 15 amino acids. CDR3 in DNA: TGTGCCAGCACCTTAGCGGGAGGGGTTTACAATGAGCAGTTCTTC. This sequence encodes CASTLAGGVYNEQFF. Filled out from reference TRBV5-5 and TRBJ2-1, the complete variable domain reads DAGVTQSPTHLIKTRGQQVTLRCSPISGHKSVSWYQQVLGQGPQFIFQYYEKEERGRGNFPDRFSARQFPNYSSELNVNALLLGDSALYLCASTLAGGVYNEQFFGPGTRLTVL.

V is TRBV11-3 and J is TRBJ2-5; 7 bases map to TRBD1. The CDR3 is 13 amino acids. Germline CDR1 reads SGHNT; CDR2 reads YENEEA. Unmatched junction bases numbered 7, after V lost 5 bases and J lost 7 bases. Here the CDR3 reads CASSIDRDGTQYF. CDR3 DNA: TGTGCCAGCAGCATCGACAGGGACGGGACCCAGTACTTC. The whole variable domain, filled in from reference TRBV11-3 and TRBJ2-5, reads EAGVVQSPRYKIIEKKQPVAFWCNPISGHNTLYWYLQNLGQGPELLIRYENEEAVDDSQLPKDRFSAERLKGVDSTLKIQPAELGDSAVYLCASSIDRDGTQYFGPGTRLLVL.

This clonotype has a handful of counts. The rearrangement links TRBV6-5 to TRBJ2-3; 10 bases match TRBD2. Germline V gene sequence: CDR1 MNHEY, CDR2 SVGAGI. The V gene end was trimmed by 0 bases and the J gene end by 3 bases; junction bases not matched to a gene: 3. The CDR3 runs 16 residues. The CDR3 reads CASSYSGSGGTDTQYF. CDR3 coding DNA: TGTGCCAGCAGTTACTCGGGTAGCGGGGGGACAGATACGCAGTATTTT.

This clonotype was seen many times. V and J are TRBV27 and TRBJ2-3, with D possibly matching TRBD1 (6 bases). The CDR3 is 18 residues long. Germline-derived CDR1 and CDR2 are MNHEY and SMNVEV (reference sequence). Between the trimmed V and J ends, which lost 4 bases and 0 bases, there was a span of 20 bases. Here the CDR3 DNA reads TGTGCCAGCAGTTCATCGATCGGACAGACCCGAAGCACAGATACGCAGTATTTT. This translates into CASSSSIGQTRSTDTQYF.

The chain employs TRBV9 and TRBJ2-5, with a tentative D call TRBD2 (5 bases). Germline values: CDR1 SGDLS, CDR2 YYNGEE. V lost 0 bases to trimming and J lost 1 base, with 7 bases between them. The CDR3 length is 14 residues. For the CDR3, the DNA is TGTGCCAGCAGCGTAGGAGGGCGCCAAGAGACCCAGTACTTC. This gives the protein CASSVGGRQETQYF.

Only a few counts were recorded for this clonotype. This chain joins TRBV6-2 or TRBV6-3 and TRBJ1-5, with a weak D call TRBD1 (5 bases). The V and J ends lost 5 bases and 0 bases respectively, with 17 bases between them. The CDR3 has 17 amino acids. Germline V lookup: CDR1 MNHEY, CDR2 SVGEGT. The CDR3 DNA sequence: TGTGCCAGCAGTCCTATAAGGACATTGAATAGCAATCAGCCCCAGCATTTT. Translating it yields CASSPIRTLNSNQPQHF.

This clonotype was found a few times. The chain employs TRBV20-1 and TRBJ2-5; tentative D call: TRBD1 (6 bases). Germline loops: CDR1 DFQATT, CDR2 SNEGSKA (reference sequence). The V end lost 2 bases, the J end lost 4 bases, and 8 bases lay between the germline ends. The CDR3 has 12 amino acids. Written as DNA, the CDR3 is TGCAGTGCTAGAAGAGGGGGAGAGACCCAGTACTTC. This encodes CSARRGGETQYF.

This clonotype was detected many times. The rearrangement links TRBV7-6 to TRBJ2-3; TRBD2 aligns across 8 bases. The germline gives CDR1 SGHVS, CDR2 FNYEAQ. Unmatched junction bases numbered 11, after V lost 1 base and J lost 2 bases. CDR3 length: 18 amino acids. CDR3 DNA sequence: TGTGCCAGCAGCTTAGATCCGCTACTAGCGGAGATCACAGATACGCAGTATTTT. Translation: CASSLDPLLAEITDTQYF.